The 20 T cell receptor beta chains reported below all come from one sample, sequenced in a study of blood T cell repertoires in COVID-19. The method was immunoSEQ multiplex PCR; TCRdb's version includes in-frame clones alone and lacks a portion of them. Of more than 150,000 clones in the sample, around 86% were seen once. The specimen sequenced was peripheral blood. The receptors come from a man in his 70s who had recovered from COVID-19.

The V call is TRBV5-1, the J call TRBJ1-1, with D possibly TRBD1 on 5 matching bases. Trimming took 0 bases from V and 2 from J, leaving 8 bases between them. The V gene's germline CDR1 is SGHRS and CDR2 YFSETQ. The CDR3 contains 14 residues. CDR3 bases: TGCGCCAGCAGCTTGGGACAGCATAACACTGAAGCTTTCTTT. Its protein product is CASSLGQHNTEAFF.

The chain employs TRBV6-5 and TRBJ2-7, with D possibly being TRBD2 (6 bases). Per the germline V gene, CDR1 is MNHEY and CDR2 is SVGAGI. This CDR3 has 12 amino acids. Trimming removed 10 bases from V and 5 bases from J, with 15 bases in between. CDR3 residues: CAIVDGTDEQYF. In nucleotides, the CDR3 is TGTGCCATTGTCGACGGGACTGACGAGCAGTACTTC.

This chain connects TRBV7-8 to TRBJ2-4; no firm D call. CDR3 size: 13 residues. V shed 5 bases and J shed 7 bases, with 12 bases lying between them. Germline assignment: CDR1 SGHVS and CDR2 FQNEAQ. The DNA for the CDR3 is TGTGCCAGCAGCACCGCCGGGTTCAACATTCAGTACTTC. Its translation is CASSTAGFNIQYF.

This rearrangement joins TRBV15 to TRBJ2-3; 10 bases are shared with TRBD1. Unmatched junction bases numbered 6, after V lost 5 bases and J lost 4 bases. Germline V gives CDR1 LNHNV, CDR2 YYDKDF (reference sequence). This CDR3 is built from 15 residues. The CDR3 DNA is TGTGCCACCAGCTCTCGACAGGGGGCTCCAGATACGCAGTATTTT. Protein sequence: CATSSRQGAPDTQYF.

This rearrangement joins TRBV12-3 or TRBV12-4 to TRBJ2-1; weak D call: TRBD2 (5 bases). The CDR3 totals 11 residues. Trimming took 3 bases from V and 8 from J, leaving 5 bases between them. The CDR3 is CASSLRDEQFF. Here the CDR3 DNA reads TGTGCCAGCAGTTTGCGGGATGAGCAGTTCTTC.

This chain joins TRBV5-1 and TRBJ2-5, with 8 nucleotides matching TRBD2. Germline V gene sequence: CDR1 SGHRS, CDR2 YFSETQ. Germline trimming cut 4 bases from V and 1 base from J; bases unmatched to any gene: 6. The CDR3 runs to 15 residues. The CDR3 nucleotides read TGCGCCAGCAGCCCTGGGACTAGAAGCCAAGAGACCCAGTACTTC. Amino acid sequence: CASSPGTRSQETQYF.

This chain links TRBV4-1 with TRBJ1-2; unclear D gene. Germline loops: CDR1 MGHRA, CDR2 YSYEKL. The CDR3 length is 15 residues. V was cut by 2 bases and J by 6 bases, with 16 bases left in between. The CDR3 DNA reads as TGCGCCAGCAGCCAACTACTCGTGTCGTTGCATGGCTACACCTTC. Protein product: CASSQLLVSLHGYTF.

V gene TRBV5-1 combines with J gene TRBJ1-1, with D possibly being TRBD1 (5 bases). CDR3 length: 15 amino acids. Deletions cut 0 bases from V and 6 bases from J, with 15 bases between. Germline CDR1 reads SGHRS; CDR2 reads YFSETQ. The CDR3 is CASSLELQGFSEAFF. The CDR3 nucleotides are TGCGCCAGCAGCTTGGAATTGCAGGGATTCTCTGAAGCTTTCTTT.

This chain uses TRBV28 with TRBJ2-3, with 13 bases matching TRBD2. Per the germline V gene, CDR1 is MDHEN and CDR2 is SYDVKM. This CDR3 is built from 16 residues. With V trimmed by 5 bases and J by 4 bases, 6 bases remained unmatched. The DNA of the CDR3 is TGTGCCAGCAGTCATGGACTAGCGGGAGACTCAGATACGCAGTATTTT. The encoded protein is CASSHGLAGDSDTQYF.

This sequence joins TRBV5-5 and TRBJ1-1; the D gene is possibly TRBD1 (5 bases). This CDR3 contains 14 residues. Germline-derived CDR1 and CDR2 are SGHKS and YYEKEE (reference sequence). Trimming shortened V by 4 bases and J by 7 bases, and 17 bases separated the two germline ends. The CDR3 DNA reads as TGTGCCAGCAGCCCGTCGGGGGGTTATATTGAAGCTTTCTTT. It translates to CASSPSGGYIEAFF.

On this clone itself: Germline and junction disagree at one end, which may indicate a read error. This chain uses TRBV7-7 with TRBJ2-2; 10 nucleotides align to TRBD2. CDR1 SSHAT and CDR2 FNYEAQ come from the germline V gene (reference sequence). The CDR3 runs to 17 residues. CDR3 loop: CASSLNLASGSTGELFF. The DNA of the CDR3 is TGTGCTAGCAGCTTAAATTTAGCTAGCGGGAGCACCGGGGAGCTGTTTTTT. The full variable domain, in which reference TRBV7-7 and TRBJ2-2 provide the parts outside the CDR3, is GAGVSQSPRYKVTKRGQDVTLRCDPISSHATLYWYQQALGQGPEFLTYFNYEAQPDKSGLPSDRFSAERPEGSISTLTIQRTEQRDSAMYRCASSLNLASGSTGELFFGEGSRLTVL.

The rearrangement joins TRBV7-2 to TRBJ2-2; TRBD2 matches 9 bases. Germline values: CDR1 SGHTA, CDR2 FQGNSA. There are 17 residues in the CDR3. J gave up 1 base and V 5 bases, and 8 bases lay outside the gene matches. CDR3 nucleotides: TGTGCCAGCAGCCCTAGGGGCGGGAGGGTGAACACCGGGGAGCTGTTTTTT. Amino acids: CASSPRGGRVNTGELFF.

The chain links TRBV9 to TRBJ2-3, with a tentative D call TRBD1 (6 bases). CDR3 size: 15 residues. CDR1 is SGDLS and CDR2 is YYNGEE in the germline V gene. Trimming took 7 bases from V and 1 from J, leaving 16 bases between them. The CDR3 nucleotides are TGTGCCAGCGCGACAGGTCCCTCGGGCACAGATACGCAGTATTTT. This codes for CASATGPSGTDTQYF.

The chain recombines TRBV5-1 with TRBJ1-2; 9 bases line up with TRBD1. CDR3 size: 14 residues. Trimming took 2 bases from V and 2 from J; bases not matched to a gene: 1. Looked up from germline, CDR1 is SGHRS and CDR2 is YFSETQ. The CDR3 DNA reads as TGCGCCAGCAGCTTACAGGGGGCCAACTATGGCTACACCTTC. This gives the protein CASSLQGANYGYTF.

CDR3 nucleotides: TGTGCCTGGAGCCTTAGGAGGGCAGGATATGGCTACACCTTC. The encoded protein is CAWSLRRAGYGYTF. The chain recombines TRBV30 with TRBJ1-2; D gene uncertain. Germline CDR1 is GTSNPN and CDR2 is SVGIG (reference sequence). The CDR3 contains 14 residues. V shed 3 bases and J shed 5 bases, with 16 bases lying between them. Looking up the rest from reference TRBV30 and TRBJ1-2 gives the full variable domain: SQTIHQWPATLVQPVGSPLSLECTVEGTSNPNLYWYRQAAGRGLQLLFYSVGIGQISSEVPQNLSASRPQDRQFILSSKKLLLSDSGFYLCAWSLRRAGYGYTFGSGTRLTVV.

V gene TRBV28 combines with J gene TRBJ2-7, with 8 bases that match TRBD1. V trimming: 8 bases; J trimming: 6 bases; junction bases outside the gene matches: 6. Germline V gene lookup returns CDR1 MDHEN and CDR2 SYDVKM. This CDR3 contains 12 residues. In DNA, the CDR3 is TGTGCCAGCCGGGGACAGGCAAGCGAGCAGTACTTC. As protein: CASRGQASEQYF. Based on the CDR3 plus reference TRBV28 and TRBJ2-7, the full variable domain is DVKVTQSSRYLVKRTGEKVFLECVQDMDHENMFWYRQDPGLGLRLIYFSYDVKMKEKGDIPEGYSVSREKKERFSLILESASTNQTSMYLCASRGQASEQYFGPGTRLTVT.

The rearrangement links TRBV10-3 to TRBJ1-1, with 8 bases fitting TRBD1. Germline V gives CDR1 ENHRY, CDR2 SYGVKD. J lost 4 bases, V lost 2 bases, and 9 bases had no gene match. This CDR3 contains 16 residues. The CDR3 DNA follows: TGTGCCATCAGTGAGCCGAGCCGGGACAGGACCACTGAAGCTTTCTTT. Translating it yields CAISEPSRDRTTEAFF.

The chain has TRBV6-2 or TRBV6-3 and TRBJ1-1; weak D call: TRBD1 (5 bases). Trimming cost V 5 bases and J 3 bases, with 16 bases left between them. The CDR3 totals 15 residues. CDR1 is MNHEY and CDR2 is SVGEGT in the germline V gene. In DNA, the CDR3 is TGTGCCAGCAGTCGACGCGGGGCGACGGACACTGAAGCTTTCTTT. As protein: CASSRRGATDTEAFF.

A few counts support this clone. This chain connects TRBV29-1 to TRBJ2-1; 7 bases line up with TRBD1. CDR1 is SQVTM and CDR2 is ANQGSEA in the germline V gene. This CDR3 comprises 12 residues. CDR3 protein: CRARQGHNEQFF. The CDR3 nucleotides read TGCAGGGCCCGACAGGGTCACAATGAGCAGTTCTTC.

Points on this clone: Other DNA sequences in this specimen translate into the identical CDR3. The rearrangement links TRBV10-3 to TRBJ2-3; TRBD2 matches 10 bases. In germline, CDR1 is ENHRY, CDR2 SYGVKD. CDR3 length: 15 residues. The V and J ends lost 2 bases and 2 bases, in that order; junction bases with no gene match: 1. CDR3 sequence reads: CAISELAGATDTQYF. As DNA, the CDR3 is TGTGCCATCAGTGAGCTAGCGGGAGCCACAGATACGCAGTATTTT.